Following are 23 T cell receptor beta chains from one sample sequenced in a study of cytomegalovirus exposure and HLA in healthy donors. Primers included in the PCR were 60 Vbeta and 13 Jbeta primers. Profiled with immunoSEQ multiplex PCR; TCRdb holds only in-frame clones, not every one. This sample has 150,000 to 180,000 clones, with roughly three quarters found just once. The source material was PBMCs. The origin of the receptors is a man younger than 45 in good health and CMV-seropositive.

The V call is TRBV5-6, the J call TRBJ2-1; D is ambiguous. CDR1 and CDR2 from the germline V gene are SGHDT and YYEEEE. The CDR3 covers 15 residues. Trimming shortened V by 5 bases and J by 0 bases, and 12 bases separated the two germline ends. The CDR3 region is CASRPRSRSYNEQFF. The CDR3 DNA follows: TGTGCCAGCAGACCTAGGAGCCGCTCCTACAATGAGCAGTTCTTC. The full variable domain, with the rest looked up from reference TRBV5-6 and TRBJ2-1, is DAGVTQSPTHLIKTRGQQVTLRCSPKSGHDTVSWYQQALGQGPQFIFQYYEEEERQRGNFPDRFSGHQFPNYSSELNVNALLLGDSALYLCASRPRSRSYNEQFFGPGTRLTVL.

The chain joins TRBV6-1 to TRBJ2-7; the match to TRBD1 covers 8 bases. Germline V gene lookup returns CDR1 MNHNS and CDR2 SASEGT. The CDR3 totals 12 residues. V shed 6 bases and J 7 bases; nucleotides not matched to a gene: 5. The DNA for the CDR3 is TGTGCCAGCAGCGTGACAGGGGATGAGCAGTACTTC. Protein product: CASSVTGDEQYF.

The chain combines TRBV7-9 with TRBJ2-1, with TRBD2 identical over 11 bases. Germline V gene lookup returns CDR1 SEHNR and CDR2 FQNEAQ (reference sequence). The CDR3 consists of 16 residues. Trimming took 1 base from V and 7 from J; bases not matched to a gene: 6. The CDR3 protein is CASSLEGLAGGNEQFF. CDR3 nucleotide sequence: TGTGCCAGCAGCTTAGAGGGGCTAGCGGGAGGAAATGAGCAGTTCTTC.

V and J are TRBV5-1 and TRBJ2-2, with 12 bases matching TRBD2. Germline loops: CDR1 SGHRS, CDR2 YFSETQ. The CDR3 is 19 residues long. Germline trimming cut 1 base from V and 4 bases from J; bases unmatched to any gene: 11. The CDR3 is CASSLNPSGRAQGTGELFF. The CDR3 DNA reads as TGCGCCAGCAGCTTGAACCCTAGCGGGAGGGCCCAGGGCACCGGGGAGCTGTTTTTT.

The rearrangement joins TRBV19 to TRBJ1-1; possibly TRBD1 for D (5 bases). V lost 2 bases, J lost 1 base, and 17 bases lay in between. CDR1 is LNHDA and CDR2 is SQIVND in the germline V gene (reference sequence). The length of the CDR3 is 17 residues. This chain's CDR3 is CASSIRRGRSSNTEAFF. In DNA form, the CDR3 reads TGTGCCAGTAGTATAAGGAGGGGACGATCTTCGAACACTGAAGCTTTCTTT.

The CDR3 here is CASRTDRGETQYF. CDR3 coding DNA: TGTGCCAGCAGGACGGACAGGGGGGAGACCCAGTACTTC. The genes are TRBV2 and TRBJ2-5; 10 nucleotides agree with TRBD1. The CDR3 sequence is 13 residues long. Looked up from germline, CDR1 is SNHLY and CDR2 is FYNNEI. V was pared by 6 bases and J by 5 bases, with 3 bases of the junction left unmatched.

The chain employs TRBV27 and TRBJ2-7, with 7 bases lining up with TRBD1. The CDR3 runs to 12 residues. CDR1 MNHEY and CDR2 SMNVEV come from the germline V gene (reference sequence). Losses at the gene ends were 6 bases for V and 3 bases for J; bases not matched to a gene: 2. CDR3 bases: TGTGCCAGCAGCCGACAGGGCTACGAGCAGTACTTC. This codes for CASSRQGYEQYF.

The V call is TRBV28, the J call TRBJ2-7; tentatively, D is TRBD1 (5 bases). The CDR3 has 13 amino acids. Germline loops: CDR1 MDHEN, CDR2 SYDVKM. Trimming took 2 bases from V and 6 from J, leaving 11 bases between them. The CDR3, as DNA: TGTGCCAGCAGTTTACAGGGAATGCCCGAGCAGTACTTC. Its translation: CASSLQGMPEQYF.

V gene TRBV2 combines with J gene TRBJ2-1; TRBD2 matches 9 bases. CDR1 SNHLY and CDR2 FYNNEI come from the germline V gene. Trimming took 2 bases from V and 5 from J; bases not matched to a gene: 4. CDR3 length: 15 residues. The CDR3 sequence is CASSEWGLANNEQFF. For the CDR3, the DNA is TGTGCCAGCAGTGAATGGGGACTAGCAAACAATGAGCAGTTCTTC. The complete variable domain, with remaining parts taken from reference TRBV2 and TRBJ2-1, reads EPEVTQTPSHQVTQMGQEVILRCVPISNHLYFYWYRQILGQKVEFLVSFYNNEISEKSEIFDDQFSVERPDGSNFTLKIRSTKLEDSAMYFCASSEWGLANNEQFFGPGTRLTVL.

The chain combines TRBV28 with TRBJ2-1, with 12 nucleotides matching TRBD2. This CDR3 is 15 amino acids long. The V gene's germline CDR1 is MDHEN and CDR2 SYDVKM. V was pared by 2 bases and J by 15 bases, with 11 bases of the junction left unmatched. CDR3 protein: CASSLPLTSGSRLFF. CDR3 nucleotides: TGTGCCAGCAGTTTACCCCTGACTAGCGGGAGCCGCTTGTTCTTC.

The sample holds a few counts of this clone. The CDR3 sequence: CASSPQGSGANVLTF. In DNA, the CDR3 is TGTGCCAGCAGCCCTCAGGGCTCTGGGGCCAACGTCCTGACTTTC. V is TRBV9 and J is TRBJ2-6; tentatively, D is TRBD1 (5 bases). The V end lost 4 bases, the J end lost 0 bases, and 8 bases lay between the germline ends. The CDR3 extends over 15 amino acids. Germline assignment: CDR1 SGDLS and CDR2 YYNGEE.

This sequence joins TRBV4-2 and TRBJ2-7, with D hard to call. The CDR3 extends over 15 amino acids. V was pared by 4 bases and J by 6 bases, with 19 bases between. Germline-derived CDR1 and CDR2 are LGHNA and YNFKEQ. For the CDR3, the DNA is TGTGCCAGCAGCCTCGATCTGAGCGCGCAAAGCGAGCAGTACTTC. This encodes CASSLDLSAQSEQYF.

This sequence joins TRBV5-1 and TRBJ2-1; 11 bases agree with TRBD2. Trimming removed 4 bases from V and 0 bases from J; junction bases left unmatched: 12. Germline CDR1 SGHRS, CDR2 YFSETQ. The length of the CDR3 is 19 residues. DNA for the CDR3: TGCGCCAGCAGCCCGGGACTAGCGGAGCCAGGGAGCTCCTACAATGAGCAGTTCTTC. Protein: CASSPGLAEPGSSYNEQFF.

This clone appeared a single time. The V and J genes are TRBV6-6 and TRBJ2-1; D is unresolved. The CDR3 totals 12 residues. The ends were cut back, 2 bases at V and 8 bases at J, with 7 bases in the middle. Germline loops: CDR1 MNHNY, CDR2 SVGAGI (reference sequence). CDR3 region: CASSYMFDEQFF. The DNA of the CDR3 is TGTGCCAGCAGTTACATGTTCGATGAGCAGTTCTTC.

The genes are TRBV28 and TRBJ1-1; D is unclear. CDR3 length equals 13 residues. Germline V gene data show CDR1 as MDHEN and CDR2 as SYDVKM. Trimming took off 6 bases at V and 0 bases at J, with 8 bases between the two ends. CDR3 nucleotide sequence: TGTGCCAGCAGCCTCCCCCTGAACACTGAAGCTTTCTTT. Protein sequence: CASSLPLNTEAFF.

The chain joins TRBV2 to TRBJ2-2; 7 positions match TRBD1. V lost 6 bases to trimming and J lost 6 bases; unmatched junction nucleotides: 7. The V gene's germline CDR1 is SNHLY and CDR2 FYNNEI. The CDR3 is 14 residues long. CDR3 in DNA: TGTGCCAGCAGGAAAGACAGGGTAGCCGGGGAGCTGTTTTTT. Amino acid sequence: CASRKDRVAGELFF.

For this clone: Other DNA sequences in this specimen translate into the identical CDR3. This rearrangement joins TRBV7-9 to TRBJ1-4; D is uncertain. Germline V lookup: CDR1 SEHNR, CDR2 FQNEAQ (reference sequence). The V gene lost 1 base and the J gene lost 0 bases, with 9 bases spanning the gap. The CDR3 consists of 16 residues. DNA for the CDR3: TGTGCCAGCAGCTTAGTTTCTGGCACAACTAATGAAAAACTGTTTTTT. This encodes CASSLVSGTTNEKLFF. The full variable domain, its missing parts supplied by reference TRBV7-9 and TRBJ1-4, is DTGVSQNPRHKITKRGQNVTFRCDPISEHNRLYWYRQTLGQGPEFLTYFQNEAQLEKSRLLSDRFSAERPKGSFSTLEIQRTEQGDSAMYLCASSLVSGTTNEKLFFGSGTQLSVL.

V and J are TRBV13 and TRBJ2-7; a possible D gene is TRBD1 (8 bases). V lost 5 bases to trimming and J lost 6 bases, with 29 bases between them. The CDR3 contains 18 residues. Germline CDR1 PRHDT, CDR2 FYEKMQ (reference sequence). CDR3 coding DNA: TGTGCCAGCAGCCTCCGGTTAACAGGGGGGGGCATAAAAGGCGAGCAGTACTTC. Translation: CASSLRLTGGGIKGEQYF. Using reference TRBV13 and TRBJ2-7 for the parts outside the CDR3, the full variable domain is AAGVIQSPRHLIKEKRETATLKCYPIPRHDTVYWYQQGPGQDPQFLISFYEKMQSDKGSIPDRFSAQQFSDYHSELNMSSLELGDSALYFCASSLRLTGGGIKGEQYFGPGTRLTVT.

V is TRBV9 and J is TRBJ2-5; no firm D call. With the DNA end fitting TRBJ2-7 better, the J assignment may be wrong. Looked up from germline, CDR1 is SGDLS and CDR2 is YYNGEE. The CDR3 is made up of 14 amino acids. Written as DNA, the CDR3 is TGTGCCAGCAGCGTAGATCCGAGCTCCTACGAGCAGTACTTC. Protein product: CASSVDPSSYEQYF.

V is TRBV27 and J is TRBJ1-1; tentatively, D is TRBD1 (6 bases). This CDR3 region has 14 residues. CDR1 and CDR2 (germline): MNHEY, SMNVEV (reference sequence). Trimming left V 7 bases short and J 4 bases short, with 16 bases between. CDR3 coding DNA: TGTGCCAGCATTGGGGGCCGGCTGGCCACTGAAGCTTTCTTT. Translated, it gives CASIGGRLATEAFF.

This rearrangement joins TRBV7-2 to TRBJ2-3, with D possibly being TRBD1 (5 bases). Germline V gene sequence: CDR1 SGHTA, CDR2 FQGNSA. Trimming shortened V by 2 bases and J by 0 bases, and 15 bases separated the two germline ends. This CDR3 is built from 17 residues. The CDR3 loop reads CASSLLGRQISTDTQYF. CDR3 nucleotide sequence: TGTGCCAGCAGCTTATTGGGCAGACAGATCAGCACAGATACGCAGTATTTT.

The chain combines TRBV10-3 with TRBJ2-1; D call uncertain. V shed 6 bases and J shed 4 bases, with 13 bases lying between them. The CDR3 loop spans 14 amino acids. Germline V gene data show CDR1 as ENHRY and CDR2 as SYGVKD. For the CDR3, the DNA is TGTGCCATCAGCGCAGGTTCGAAGTACAATGAGCAGTTCTTC. Translation gives CAISAGSKYNEQFF.

The chain links TRBV2 to TRBJ1-4; possibly TRBD1 for D (6 bases). This CDR3 has 15 residues. The germline gives CDR1 SNHLY, CDR2 FYNNEI. V was pared by 2 bases and J by 2 bases, with 9 bases between. The CDR3 reads CASSEQGTTNEKLFF. DNA of the CDR3: TGTGCCAGCAGTGAACAGGGGACCACTAATGAAAAACTGTTTTTT.